The rows below give T cell receptor beta chains drawn from one sample of a study of blood T cell repertoires in COVID-19. Sequenced by immunoSEQ multiplex PCR; TCRdb stores in-frame clones only, minus some. Of around 280,000 clones in the sample, 75% to 90% were seen once. Input material: peripheral blood. The receptors were gathered from a woman younger than 45 who had recovered from COVID-19. CDR3s include the opening cysteine and the closing phenylalanine or tryptophan.

v_gene | CDR3aa
TRBV11-3 | CASSGPGQGYNEQFF
TRBV29-1 | CSGALGGARTGELFF
TRBV6-5 | CATLKLAGNTGELFF
TRBV6-4 | CASSEAGAPTDTQYF
TRBV27 | CASSSFRGAFF
TRBV11-2 | CASSLVGGLETQYF
TRBV6-6 | CAISELDTQYF
TRBV7-3 | CASSPTGGANSGRVTQYF
TRBV6-5 | CASSQGGIAETQYF
TRBV2 | CACRSTGGANWGETQYF
TRBV5-4 | CASSFGTGAYEQYF
TRBV27 | CASSFGVNTGELFF
TRBV28 | CASIQGVEQYF
TRBV3-1/TRBV3-2 | CASNNIGGQINSPLHF
TRBV4-1 | CASSQVPGDNSPLHF
TRBV29-1 | CSVEGLAGGRQETQYF
TRBV18 | CATSRVGDQPQHF
TRBV19 | CASSMTSPTGELFF
TRBV19 | CASSLSSMNTEAFF
TRBV27 | CASSFSPDRGTGELFF
TRBV7-2 | CASSPSPSGTPGELFF
TRBV20-1 | CSASKLGGEKLFF
TRBV6-2/TRBV6-3 | CASSRLAGGWSSYNEQFF
TRBV9 | CASSVGTGDQPQHF
TRBV5-5 | CASSLEGSTDTQYF
TRBV29-1 | CSVFSGTEAFF
TRBV5-1 | CASSQGQAGNTIYF
TRBV4-1 | CASSQRRTGRDNEKLFF